This T cell receptor (beta chain) derives from a study of shared clonotypes between healthy human individuals. It was at deep level that the assay was run. As originally analysed: ImmunoSEQ output lacked quality scores and full-length reads, limiting matched filtering. Sequencing used immunoSEQ multiplex PCR; TCRdb keeps in-frame clones, though not all of them. That table is the source of V, J and clone size, and D and trimming were worked out from the DNA. The sample lists about half a million clones, around 80% seen once, with about 11% in the top ten. The CDR3 is 12 residues long. Germline V gene sequence: CDR1 SNHLY, CDR2 FYNNEI. The V end lost 6 bases, the J end lost 3 bases, and 5 bases lay between the germline ends.

V is TRBV2 and J is TRBJ1-4; D ambiguous. The sequence derives from a middle-aged woman in good health. Some clones in this sample may be carry-over from other donors' samples. The sample consisted of PBMCs. The chain's CDR3 is CASSVANEKLFF. DNA of the CDR3: TGTGCCAGCAGCGTCGCTAATGAAAAACTGTTTTTT. Variable domain in full (rest from reference TRBV2 and TRBJ1-4): EPEVTQTPSHQVTQMGQEVILRCVPISNHLYFYWYRQILGQKVEFLVSFYNNEISEKSEIFDDQFSVERPDGSNFTLKIRSTKLEDSAMYFCASSVANEKLFFGSGTQLSVL.